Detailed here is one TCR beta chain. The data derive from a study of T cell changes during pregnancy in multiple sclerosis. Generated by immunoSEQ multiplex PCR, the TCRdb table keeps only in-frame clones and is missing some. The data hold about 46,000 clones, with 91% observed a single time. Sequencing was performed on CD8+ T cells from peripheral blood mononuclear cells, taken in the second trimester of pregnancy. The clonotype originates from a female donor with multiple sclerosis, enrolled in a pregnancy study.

The CDR3 nucleotides are TGTGCCGCATGGGTTGGGGGCGCGACGAGGGAGCAGTACTTC. Residues: CAAWVGGATREQYF. J is TRBJ2-7 and V is TRBV5-4; D may be TRBD1 (6 bases). In germline, CDR1 is SGHNT, CDR2 YYREEE (reference sequence). The V end was cut by 10 bases, the J end by 7 bases, with 24 bases between. This CDR3 region has 14 residues.